This T cell receptor (beta chain) derives from a study of shared clonotypes between healthy human individuals. In the study overall: Aged 18 to 49, the donors were a couple of women and a few men.

V gave up 0 bases and J gave up 5 bases, with 12 bases separating them. The CDR3 loop spans 15 amino acids. CDR1 is SGHRS and CDR2 is YFSETQ in the germline V gene. Donors had no recently reported acute infections or vaccinations and were HIV-negative. Using immunoSEQ multiplex PCR, the repertoire was profiled, and TCRdb retains in-frame clones only, with some absent. The repertoire has millions of clones, approximately 92% of them found once; the top ten carry under 0.15%. The V call is TRBV5-1, the J call TRBJ2-1, with unresolved D. The sample taken for sequencing was naive CD4+ T cells sorted from blood. This sample's subset: CD45RA+ positively selected. The clonotype was recovered from a man between 18 and 35 years old in good health. CDR3 amino acids: CASSLGVGSHNEQFF. In DNA, the CDR3 is TGCGCCAGCAGCTTGGGCGTGGGAAGCCACAATGAGCAGTTCTTC.